This T cell receptor (beta chain) was obtained from a study of PD-1 blockade in classical Hodgkin lymphoma. Study-level results: Researchers reported that CD4+ TCR diversity, though not CD8+, rose significantly by C4D1. Reported findings placed baseline TCR diversity lower in newly diagnosed patients (compared with healthy donors). Excluded were patients who started nivolumab under 1 year after ASCT, a group that had lower diversity.

Using immunoSEQ multiplex PCR, the repertoire was profiled, and TCRdb retains in-frame clones only, with some absent. The sample contains about 110,000 clones, 70% to 90% of which appear only once. Remarks on this clone: Its target is not known.

With no exception, relapse followed autologous stem cell transplantation in all patients, and brentuximab vedotin exposure varied. Under best response, outcomes were complete response, partial response or progressive disease. V gave up 3 bases and J gave up 5 bases; unmatched junction bases: 9. Germline-derived CDR1 and CDR2 are SGHDT and YYEEEE. This CDR3 has 15 amino acids. The sample in question was peripheral blood mononuclear cells (PBMCs), obtained before the second cycle of nivolumab. This clonotype was obtained from a human donor with classical Hodgkin lymphoma. The genes are TRBV5-6 and TRBJ2-7, with 9 bases fitting TRBD1. The CDR3 coding sequence is TGTGCCAGCAGCTCCTTACAGGGGGCCCCCCACGAGCAGTACTTC. Its translation: CASSSLQGAPHEQYF.